This entry describes one T cell receptor (beta chain). Its target is unknown. The PCR used 60 Vbeta and 13 Jbeta primers. Assay used: immunoSEQ multiplex PCR; TCRdb lists only in-frame clones, some missing. Of around 140,000 clones listed, more than 75% are singletons. The sample is drawn from a study of cytomegalovirus exposure and HLA in healthy donors. V lost 5 bases, J lost 7 bases, and 17 bases lay in between. The V gene's germline CDR1 is MDHEN and CDR2 SYDVKM. The CDR3 is made up of 14 amino acids. Findings and caveats of the study: As a later analysis showed, several of the most significant clusters appeared to be linked to common viral pathogens. Cytomegalovirus-associated TCR beta chains were listed, numbering roughly 150. The classifier reportedly diagnosed cytomegalovirus status with high sensitivity and specificity.

This TCR derives from a man in his fifties in good health and CMV-seronegative. The V call is TRBV28, the J call TRBJ1-2, with D unresolved. Specimen: PBMCs. CDR3 loop: CASSPPGGQVGYTF. The CDR3 region has the DNA TGTGCCAGCAGTCCTCCGGGTGGTCAAGTTGGCTACACCTTC.